Reported below is one TCR beta chain. This entry belongs to a study of shared clonotypes between healthy human individuals. Using immunoSEQ multiplex PCR, the repertoire was profiled, and TCRdb retains in-frame clones only, with some absent. The sample includes more than 2 million clones, around 95% of them seen just once. Positively selected for CCR7, the CD45RO-negative cells used as naive CD8 cells excluded terminally differentiated effector memory CD45RA+ cells. Material for sequencing was naive CD8+ T cells from PBMCs. This TCR was recovered from a man aged 18 to 30 in good health. Some clones in this sample may be carry-over from other donors' samples.

The CDR3: CASSATGTGELFF. The CDR3 DNA reads as TGTGCCAGCAGTGCAACTGGGACCGGGGAGCTGTTTTTT. This chain links TRBV6-1 with TRBJ2-2; D remains unclear. The CDR3 sequence is 13 residues long. The germline V and J ends were trimmed by 4 bases and 5 bases, with 8 bases remaining between them. Germline CDR1 is MNHNS and CDR2 is SASEGT.